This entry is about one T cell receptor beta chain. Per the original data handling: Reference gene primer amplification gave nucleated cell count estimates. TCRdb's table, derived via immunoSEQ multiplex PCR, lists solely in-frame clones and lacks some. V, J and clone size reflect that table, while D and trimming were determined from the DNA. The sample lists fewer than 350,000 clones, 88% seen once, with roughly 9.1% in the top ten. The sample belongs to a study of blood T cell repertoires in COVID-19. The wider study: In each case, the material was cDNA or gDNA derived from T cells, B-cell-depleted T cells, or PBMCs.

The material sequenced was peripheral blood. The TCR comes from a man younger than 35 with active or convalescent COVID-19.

The CDR3 loop reads CASSPLDSLAGYTF. In DNA form, the CDR3 reads TGTGCCAGCAGCCCACTCGACAGTCTTGCCGGCTACACCTTC. The chain couples TRBV27 to TRBJ1-2; the D gene is possibly TRBD1 (5 bases). The CDR3 sequence is 14 residues long. V was cut by 6 bases and J by 8 bases, with 19 bases left in between. Germline assignment: CDR1 MNHEY and CDR2 SMNVEV (reference sequence).